The rows below give T cell receptor beta chains drawn from one sample of a study of T-cell reconstitution after alpha-beta-depleted transplantation in children. MiXCR, applied by TCRdb to the PCR reads, yields one record per CDR3 protein. The profile covers approximately 400,000 distinct CDR3 sequences, with approximately 10% appearing a single time and roughly 6% taken by the ten largest. Sequences were derived from PBMCs from the stem cell graft donor, sampled from the stem cell graft. The origin of the receptors is a human donor who donated a stem cell graft to a child with acute myeloid leukemia. Both conserved end residues are part of each CDR3. D genes are given only for firm matches. Only some rows state a clone size, as once, few, many or a class for expanded clones.

J,size,V,D,CDR3,DNA
TRBJ2-1,many,TRBV25-1,NA,CASTAFDVLPGTHSYNEQFF,TGTGCCAGCACTGCTTTTGATGTGCTGCCGGGGACCCACTCCTACAATGAGCAGTTCTTC
TRBJ2-5,few,TRBV27,NA,CASSYRLRETQYF,TGTGCCAGCAGTTACCGCCTCCGAGAGACCCAGTACTTC
TRBJ2-5,few,TRBV5-1,NA,CASSPGVQETQYF,TGCGCCAGCAGCCCAGGGGTCCAAGAGACCCAGTACTTC
TRBJ2-5,few,TRBV7-2,TRBD2,CASSLKGLAGETQYF,TGTGCCAGCAGCTTAAAGGGACTAGCGGGAGAGACCCAGTACTTC
TRBJ2-1,few,TRBV18,NA,CASSPTTAYNEQFF,TGTGCCAGCTCACCTACGACAGCCTACAATGAGCAGTTCTTC
TRBJ2-1,many,TRBV5-1,NA,CASSLDFGVNEQFF,TGCGCCAGCAGCTTGGACTTCGGGGTGAATGAGCAGTTCTTC
TRBJ2-1,NA,TRBV29-1,NA,CSASARLSYNEQFF,TGCAGTGCCAGTGCCCGCCTCTCCTACAATGAGCAGTTCTTC
TRBJ1-2,few,TRBV10-2,NA,CASSDGGGYGYTF,TGCGCCAGCAGTGATGGGGGTGGTTATGGCTACACCTTC
TRBJ1-1,many,TRBV29-1,NA,CSVAPRNPDTEAFF,TGCAGCGTTGCGCCCCGTAACCCGGACACTGAAGCTTTCTTT
TRBJ1-5,NA,TRBV12-1,NA,CASSFSTPTGGEVRNQPQHF,TGTGCCAGCAGCTTTTCTACTCCGACAGGGGGCGAGGTTCGCAATCAGCCCCAGCATTTT
TRBJ1-1,many,TRBV5-1,NA,CASSLETVAFTEAFF,TGCGCCAGCAGCTTGGAGACGGTTGCGTTTACTGAAGCTTTCTTT
TRBJ1-6,NA,TRBV12-3/TRBV12-4,NA,CASSPQATNSPLHF,TGTGCCAGCAGCCCACAGGCGACCAATTCACCCCTCCACTTT
TRBJ2-2,NA,TRBV29-1,TRBD1,CSVEERQGTGKLFF,TGCAGCGTTGAAGAGAGACAGGGAACCGGGAAGCTGTTTTTT
TRBJ1-4,NA,TRBV7-3,NA,CASSAREKLFF,TGTGCCAGCAGCGCTCGAGAAAAACTGTTTTTT
TRBJ2-3,NA,TRBV5-1,NA,CASSLDTADTQYF,TGCGCCAGCAGCTTGGATACAGCAGATACGCAGTATTTT
TRBJ1-6,few,TRBV7-2,TRBD1,CASSLVGDRGLNSPLHF,TGTGCCAGCAGCTTAGTGGGCGACAGGGGGCTTAATTCACCCCTCCACTTT
TRBJ2-7,few,TRBV6-1,TRBD2,CASRNGMIAGGRNEQYF,TGTGCCAGCAGAAACGGCATGATAGCGGGAGGACGAAACGAGCAGTACTTC
TRBJ1-1,few,TRBV28,NA,CASSKRGLGTEAFF,TGTGCCAGCAGTAAGCGGGGCCTGGGCACTGAAGCTTTCTTT
TRBJ2-1,few,TRBV9,NA,CASSPRIGEQFF,TGTGCCAGCAGCCCTCGGATTGGTGAGCAGTTCTTC
TRBJ2-6,many,TRBV5-1,TRBD1,CASSLQGAGANVLTF,TGCGCCAGCAGCCTTCAGGGGGCTGGGGCCAACGTCCTGACTTTC
TRBJ1-1,few,TRBV5-1,NA,CASRTGGAELLNTEAFF,TGCGCCAGCCGTACCGGGGGTGCTGAACTTCTGAACACTGAAGCTTTCTTT
TRBJ2-1,few,TRBV10-3,NA,CAISGDGDEQFF,TGTGCCATCAGTGGGGATGGCGATGAGCAGTTCTTC